This TCR beta chain is drawn from a study of T cells in Graves' hyperthyroidism and ophthalmopathy. This clonotype was detected many times. There were TCR beta CDR3 regions amplified from RNA transcripts. The HTBI set primed first-round TCR CDR3 RT-PCR. TCRdb processed the multiplex PCR reads anew with MiXCR; each CDR3 protein has one entry. The table has almost 350,000 distinct CDR3 sequences, 18% seen once; the top ten hold around 16%. Input material: blood. This receptor was taken from a woman in her thirties or forties with Graves' ophthalmopathy.

CDR3 nucleotides: TGTGCCAGTAAAAGCGGGAGGGCCAGGGGGGAGCTGTTTTTT. It specifies CASKSGRARGELFF. The V call is TRBV19, the J call TRBJ2-2; TRBD2 matches 10 bases. Germline V gene data show CDR1 as LNHDA and CDR2 as SQIVND (reference sequence). This CDR3 contains 14 residues. Unmatched junction bases numbered 7, after V lost 7 bases and J lost 8 bases.